Below, 25 T cell receptor beta chains from the same sample are listed, as sequenced in a study of shared clonotypes between healthy human individuals. Assay used: immunoSEQ multiplex PCR; TCRdb lists only in-frame clones, some missing. The repertoire includes around 2.1 million clones, 90% to 96% of them detected once, and around 0.13% sits in the top ten. Sequencing input: naive CD4+ T cells sorted from blood. The subset here: CD45RA+ positively selected. The source of these receptors is a man aged 18 to 29 in good health.

The chain couples TRBV25-1 to TRBJ2-7, with TRBD1 matching over 7 bases. Trimming took 4 bases from V and 6 from J; bases not matched to a gene: 6. Germline CDR1 reads MGHDK; CDR2 reads SYGVNS. The CDR3 consists of 13 residues. Here the CDR3 reads CASSVWTGTEQYF. The CDR3 coding sequence is TGTGCCAGCAGTGTCTGGACAGGTACCGAGCAGTACTTC.

This chain uses TRBV6-6 with TRBJ1-1; D gene uncertain. From germline, CDR1 is MNHNY and CDR2 SVGAGI (reference sequence). Trimming pared 0 bases from V and 4 bases from J, leaving 12 bases between. This CDR3 region has 15 residues. The CDR3 nucleotides are TGTGCCAGCAGTTACTCGGGTCAGAGGGCCACTGAAGCTTTCTTT. Translated, it gives CASSYSGQRATEAFF.

This chain's CDR3 is CASSQDPGPDLLANYGYTF. CDR3 nucleotides: TGTGCCAGCAGCCAAGATCCGGGTCCTGACCTCCTTGCTAACTATGGCTACACCTTC. The V call is TRBV14, the J call TRBJ1-2; no clear D gene. Per the germline V gene, CDR1 is SGHDN and CDR2 is FVKESK. Trimming left V 0 bases short and J 0 bases short, with 20 bases between. The length of the CDR3 is 19 residues.

This clone was seen a single time. This rearrangement joins TRBV2 to TRBJ2-1, with TRBD1 matching 9 bases. The length of the CDR3 is 13 residues. CDR1 SNHLY and CDR2 FYNNEI come from the germline V gene. J lost 10 bases, V lost 8 bases, and 9 bases had no gene match. The CDR3 coding sequence is TGTGCCAGCGGGGACAGGGAATGGAGAGAGCAGTTCTTC. Translating gives CASGDREWREQFF.

This clone was observed a single time. J is TRBJ2-1 and V is TRBV4-3, with unresolved D. The CDR3 is 14 residues long. The V gene lost 1 base and the J gene lost 8 bases, with 12 bases spanning the gap. Germline loops: CDR1 LGHNA, CDR2 YSLEER. The CDR3 here is CASSQGERPHEQFF. In nucleotides, the CDR3 is TGCGCCAGCAGCCAAGGAGAAAGGCCCCATGAGCAGTTCTTC.

The chain combines TRBV30 with TRBJ1-3; D is undetermined. The CDR3 sequence is 15 residues long. Germline CDR1 GTSNPN, CDR2 SVGIG (reference sequence). With 4 bases removed from V and 4 bases from J, the gap between germline ends came to 17 bases. The CDR3 loop is CAWIGPRVEGNTIYF. As DNA, the CDR3 is TGTGCCTGGATTGGCCCCCGGGTAGAGGGAAACACCATATATTTT.

This chain joins TRBV25-1 and TRBJ2-3, with 7 bases fitting TRBD2. Germline values: CDR1 MGHDK, CDR2 SYGVNS. CDR3 length: 15 amino acids. V shed 6 bases and J 0 bases; nucleotides not matched to a gene: 6. The CDR3 DNA reads TGTGCCAGCAGGGGACTATATCCTAGCACAGATACGCAGTATTTT. Translating gives CASRGLYPSTDTQYF.

The CDR3 DNA follows: TGCGCCAGCAGTGGGACAGGGACTGGGGCCAAAAACATTCAGTACTTC. Translation gives CASSGTGTGAKNIQYF. This chain joins TRBV10-1 and TRBJ2-4; the match to TRBD1 covers 8 bases. J gave up 1 base and V 4 bases, and 6 bases lay outside the gene matches. CDR1 is WNHNN, CDR2 SYGVQD, per germline (reference sequence). This CDR3 is built from 16 residues.

A remark on this clone: Distinct nucleotide sequences in the sample also encode this CDR3. The chain joins TRBV9 to TRBJ2-3; 9 nucleotides align to TRBD2. With V trimmed by 0 bases and J by 3 bases, 5 bases remained unmatched. The CDR3 covers 16 residues. Germline CDR1 reads SGDLS; CDR2 reads YYNGEE. The CDR3 is CASSVDSGRSTDTQYF. The CDR3 DNA sequence: TGTGCCAGCAGCGTAGATAGCGGGAGATCGACAGATACGCAGTATTTT.

The chain uses TRBV28 and TRBJ2-5; 8 bases map to TRBD2. This CDR3 comprises 13 residues. V shed 3 bases, J shed 7 bases, and the junction held 4 bases outside the gene matches. From germline, CDR1 is MDHEN and CDR2 SYDVKM. The CDR3 nucleotides are TGTGCCAGCAGTTTCCTAGCGGGCGGGACCCAGTACTTC. As protein: CASSFLAGGTQYF.

The rearrangement joins TRBV7-2 to TRBJ2-1, with D tentatively TRBD2 (5 bases). Trimming pared 3 bases from V and 0 bases from J, leaving 15 bases between. CDR1 and CDR2 from the germline V gene are SGHTA and FQGNSA. This CDR3 is built from 17 residues. The CDR3 DNA sequence: TGTGCCAGCAGCTTTGGGCTAGCAATAGGCTCCTACAATGAGCAGTTCTTC. This codes for CASSFGLAIGSYNEQFF.

V usage is TRBV19 and J usage is TRBJ2-1; no reliable D call. Germline CDR1 and CDR2: LNHDA and SQIVND (reference sequence). This CDR3 has 14 residues. The V and J ends lost 2 bases and 5 bases respectively, with 10 bases between them. Here the CDR3 reads CASSITFQHNEQFF. Here the CDR3 DNA reads TGTGCCAGTAGTATAACCTTCCAGCACAATGAGCAGTTCTTC.

Comments on this clone: Other DNA sequences in the same sample also yield this CDR3. V gene TRBV19 combines with J gene TRBJ1-1; D gene unclear. Trimming stripped 3 bases from V and 2 bases from J, with 4 bases between. The CDR3 extends over 12 amino acids. Germline V lookup: CDR1 LNHDA, CDR2 SQIVND (reference sequence). The CDR3 sequence is CASSIPNTEAFF. The CDR3 DNA reads as TGTGCCAGTAGTATCCCCAACACTGAAGCTTTCTTT. Full variable domain (remainder filled in from reference TRBV19 and TRBJ1-1): DGGITQSPKYLFRKEGQNVTLSCEQNLNHDAMYWYRQDPGQGLRLIYYSQIVNDFQKGDIAEGYSVSREKKESFPLTVTSAQKNPTAFYLCASSIPNTEAFFGQGTRLTVV.

Points on this clone: Other nucleotide sequences in the sample specify the same CDR3. The genes are TRBV6-5 and TRBJ2-7; 9 bases map to TRBD1. V shed 6 bases, J shed 4 bases, and the junction held 4 bases outside the gene matches. This CDR3 has 13 amino acids. Germline assignment: CDR1 MNHEY and CDR2 SVGAGI. CDR3 DNA sequence: TGTGCCAGCAGACAGGGGGCGTCTTACGAGCAGTACTTC. Its protein is CASRQGASYEQYF.

This clone was seen just once. This chain joins TRBV7-2 and TRBJ1-4; the D gene is possibly TRBD1 (6 bases). Germline CDR1 SGHTA, CDR2 FQGNSA. V was cut by 4 bases and J by 3 bases, with 12 bases left in between. The CDR3 is 15 amino acids. The CDR3 is CASSSTGTPNEKLFF. CDR3 in DNA: TGTGCCAGCAGCTCTACAGGGACCCCTAATGAAAAACTGTTTTTT.

The chain is built from TRBV9 and TRBJ1-6; no definite D call. Per germline, CDR1 SGDLS and CDR2 YYNGEE. This CDR3 contains 16 residues. The germline V and J ends were trimmed by 0 bases and 7 bases, with 14 bases remaining between them. The CDR3 is CASSVDFGQANSPLHF. DNA of the CDR3: TGTGCCAGCAGCGTAGACTTCGGGCAGGCCAATTCACCCCTCCACTTT.

This chain uses TRBV6-1 with TRBJ2-1; D is unclear. Germline-derived CDR1 and CDR2 are MNHNS and SASEGT. The length of the CDR3 is 13 residues. Trimming removed 4 bases from V and 0 bases from J, with 4 bases in between. CDR3: CASSVFSYNEQFF. CDR3 DNA sequence: TGTGCCAGCAGTGTCTTCTCCTACAATGAGCAGTTCTTC.

This clone appeared a single time. The rearrangement joins TRBV5-6 to TRBJ1-6; the D is unclear. The CDR3 spans 14 residues. With 1 base removed from V and 6 bases from J, the gap between germline ends came to 8 bases. Per the germline V gene, CDR1 is SGHDT and CDR2 is YYEEEE. CDR3 amino acids: CASSLKEANSPLHF. Written as DNA, the CDR3 is TGTGCCAGCAGCTTGAAGGAGGCTAATTCACCCCTCCACTTT.

The table lists this clone with a count of one. The chain combines TRBV11-2 with TRBJ2-5; 7 bases fit TRBD2. The length of the CDR3 is 15 residues. CDR1 and CDR2 (germline): SGHAT, FQNNGV. V gave up 1 base and J gave up 5 bases; unmatched junction bases: 7. This chain's CDR3 is CASSLAGGGRETQYF. CDR3 bases: TGTGCCAGCAGCTTAGCGGGAGGCGGTCGGGAGACCCAGTACTTC.

The chain combines TRBV5-1 with TRBJ1-6; TRBD1 matches 11 bases. The J segment lost 7 bases and the V segment lost 4 bases, leaving 7 bases of the junction unmatched. Germline CDR1 and CDR2: SGHRS and YFSETQ. The CDR3 runs to 16 residues. CDR3 nucleotides: TGCGCCAGCAGCAAGGCAGGACAGGGGGCGAATTCACCCCTCCACTTT. It yields the protein CASSKAGQGANSPLHF.

The chain recombines TRBV5-4 with TRBJ1-2; D unclear. With 0 bases removed from V and 12 bases from J, the gap between germline ends came to 12 bases. Germline V CDR1 and CDR2: SGHNT, YYREEE (reference sequence). The CDR3 consists of 12 residues. CDR3 loop: CASSLVLGEHTF. The CDR3 coding sequence is TGTGCCAGCAGCTTGGTTCTCGGGGAACACACCTTC.

The V gene is TRBV5-4, the J gene TRBJ1-2, with a possible D match to TRBD1 (6 bases). V was pared by 3 bases and J by 3 bases, with 12 bases between. CDR3 length equals 14 residues. The V gene's germline CDR1 is SGHNT and CDR2 YYREEE (reference sequence). The CDR3 sequence: CASSSPGVDYGYTF. Here the CDR3 DNA reads TGTGCCAGCAGCTCCCCAGGGGTGGACTATGGCTACACCTTC.

This clone was seen a single time. The chain combines TRBV6-5 with TRBJ2-3, with D unclear. V lost 4 bases and J 2 bases, leaving 4 bases between the germline ends. The V gene's germline CDR1 is MNHEY and CDR2 SVGAGI. There are 12 residues in the CDR3. The chain's CDR3 is CASSSYTDTQYF. The DNA for the CDR3 is TGTGCCAGCAGTTCCTACACAGATACGCAGTATTTT.

This clone appeared once. The gene calls are TRBV7-9 and TRBJ1-1; TRBD1 might be the D (5 bases). CDR3 length: 15 amino acids. The V end was cut by 1 base, the J end by 3 bases, with 12 bases between. The germline CDR1 and CDR2 sequences are SEHNR and FQNEAQ (reference sequence). The CDR3 bases are TGTGCCAGCAGCTTAGGAGACAGAGCGTACACTGAAGCTTTCTTT. This encodes CASSLGDRAYTEAFF.

This chain uses TRBV2 with TRBJ2-1; D is perhaps TRBD2 (7 bases). The CDR3 length is 16 residues. Germline CDR1 reads SNHLY; CDR2 reads FYNNEI. Trimming removed 6 bases from V and 0 bases from J, with 15 bases in between. The chain's CDR3 is CASRAAAGASYNEQFF. The CDR3 DNA follows: TGTGCCAGCAGGGCAGCGGCGGGGGCCTCCTACAATGAGCAGTTCTTC.